This T cell receptor beta chain appears in the sequencing data of a study of shared clonotypes between healthy human individuals (dated by TCRdb to about 2020). Background for the entire study: A few men and a couple of women, aged 18 to 49 years, made up the cohort. Per donor, three plates each were used for CD4 naive and CD4 memory, two for CD8 naive, and one for CD8 memory. Blood TCR repertoires of about five healthy adults were deeply sequenced to estimate repertoire size and the extent of clonotype sharing between individuals. To increase sequencing depth and limit assay-specific biases, different laboratories used diverse techniques to prepare libraries and sequence TCR repertoires. Between about 0.8 and 9 billion PBMCs per donor were obtained by leukapheresis. Paper-wide results and their limitations: Pairwise subsampling led to the expectation that sequencing depth would affect the degree of clonotype sharing among donors. Only blood was sampled, and tissue TCR repertoires likely differ from those in blood. Naive subsets generally had larger estimated clonotype richness than memory subsets did. Incomplete sequencing was indicated by rarefaction of sorted-subset datasets, despite the large sequencing depth. The small number of donors limited the genetic and exposure-history diversity represented. Sharing across several donors was observed for about 5% of naive CD4, under 4% of naive CD8, over 2% of memory CD4, and around 0.4% of memory CD8 clonotypes. Clonotypes shared by all four sorted-subset donors showed higher generation probabilities than non-shared clonotypes.

The donors were healthy, HIV-negative adults with no recently reported acute infections or vaccinations. Every donor was a Caucasian adult living in Nashville, Tennessee, USA. CD4+ T cells were enriched by magnetic negative selection, after which naive cells were positively selected on CD45RA and the negative fraction was taken as the memory subset. Blood was obtained by leukapheresis, after which PBMCs were separated by Ficoll-Histopaque density gradient centrifugation and cryopreserved in liquid nitrogen vapor phase. Analytical flow cytometry was used to check the purity and quantity of every magnetically sorted T cell population. From each sorted fraction, genomic DNA was isolated and quantified by UV absorbance on a Nanodrop 2000c. Using the deep immunoSEQ assay, TCR CDR3 regions were amplified from genomic DNA by multiplex PCR. Genomic DNA extracted from each cell subset was distributed evenly over all wells of several immunoSEQ 96-well plates, and each plate served as one replicate. For sorted subsets, each replicate PCR was loaded with around 200 ng genomic DNA, equivalent to approximately 27,000 T cell genomes. The purified libraries were quantified using a Qubit 3.0 fluorometer, sized with a Bioanalyzer 2100, and then quantified again using the KAPA Library Quantification kit. A separate single-read 150-cycle Illumina NextSeq 550 flow cell was used to sequence each immunoSEQ 96-well plate. The authors' analysis ran thus. Because only junctional sequences without quality scores were contained in the immunoSEQ output, filtering matching that applied to full-length reads could not be performed. To assign V/J genes and CDR3, sequences were annotated using PyIR, a Python wrapper for IgBLAST v1.9, with IMGT germline references. Reads with weak V/J assignments (E-value above 1e-6), missing CDR3, stop codons, out-of-frame junctions, or ambiguous translated residues were removed. V3J clonotypes were defined by identical inferred V gene, J gene, and CDR3 amino acid sequence. Percentage overlap between repertoires was computed as shared unique clonotypes divided by the size of the smaller repertoire. Repertoire richness was assessed with RTK rarefaction, the Chao1 estimator, and Recon v2.1 estimates of unobserved clonotypes. OLGA was used to compute generation probabilities for all TCRbeta clonotypes that the gDNA method yielded from a handful of donors. TCRdb provides this immuneACCESS table in a form limited to in-frame rearrangements. Some clones are lacking; in checked studies, under half of them reflect an unresolved V gene, and why the rest are absent is not known. The V and J calls and clone size are taken from that table; D and trimming were inferred from the DNA. The sample table holds roughly 2,300,000 clones, of which 80% to 95% were seen once. The top ten clones comprise approximately 0.4% of the sample.

The cysteine opens and the phenylalanine closes a CDR3 of 12 amino acids. CDR3 DNA only is kept here, 36 bases in frame from base 1. CDR1 SGHRS and CDR2 YFSETQ are derived from the germline V gene. In the case of this clone: Its cognate antigen has yet to be identified. No per-base quality is available; no much larger clone lies one base away.

Sequences were obtained from naive CD4+ T cells from PBMCs. Interpreted using the paper, the cell subset or site label stands for: CD45RA+ positively selected. This receptor was obtained from a man aged 18-30 years in good health. Some clones in this sample may be carry-over from other donors' samples. This chain is built from TRBV5-1 and TRBJ2-5; matching of 5 bases hints at TRBD1 as the D gene. Judging by the DNA end, TRBJ2-7 fits better; the J call may be wrong. The CDR3 reads as follows: CASSSREYEQYF. Here is the DNA: TGCGCCAGCAGCTCCAGGGAATACGAGCAGTACTTC.